This T cell receptor (beta chain) was sequenced during a study of cytomegalovirus exposure and HLA in healthy donors. Notes on the study in general: Cytomegalovirus status was reportedly diagnosed by the classifier with high specificity and sensitivity.

To note about this clone: Its antigen is unknown.

60 Vbeta and 13 Jbeta primers were used in PCR. Method: immunoSEQ multiplex PCR; TCRdb's copy keeps in-frame clones and lacks some. The sample yields about 18,000 clones, approximately 84% seen once. What was sequenced was PBMCs. The clonotype was recovered from a human donor in good health.

CDR3 amino acids: CASSQVRGGFNSPLHF. The CDR3 DNA reads as TGCGCCAGCAGCCAAGTAAGGGGGGGTTTCAATTCACCCCTCCACTTT. J is TRBJ1-6 and V is TRBV4-1, with a possible D match to TRBD1 (6 bases). Trimming removed 1 base at V and 7 bases at J, with 14 bases between. The germline V gene has CDR1 MGHRA and CDR2 YSYEKL. The CDR3 has 16 amino acids.